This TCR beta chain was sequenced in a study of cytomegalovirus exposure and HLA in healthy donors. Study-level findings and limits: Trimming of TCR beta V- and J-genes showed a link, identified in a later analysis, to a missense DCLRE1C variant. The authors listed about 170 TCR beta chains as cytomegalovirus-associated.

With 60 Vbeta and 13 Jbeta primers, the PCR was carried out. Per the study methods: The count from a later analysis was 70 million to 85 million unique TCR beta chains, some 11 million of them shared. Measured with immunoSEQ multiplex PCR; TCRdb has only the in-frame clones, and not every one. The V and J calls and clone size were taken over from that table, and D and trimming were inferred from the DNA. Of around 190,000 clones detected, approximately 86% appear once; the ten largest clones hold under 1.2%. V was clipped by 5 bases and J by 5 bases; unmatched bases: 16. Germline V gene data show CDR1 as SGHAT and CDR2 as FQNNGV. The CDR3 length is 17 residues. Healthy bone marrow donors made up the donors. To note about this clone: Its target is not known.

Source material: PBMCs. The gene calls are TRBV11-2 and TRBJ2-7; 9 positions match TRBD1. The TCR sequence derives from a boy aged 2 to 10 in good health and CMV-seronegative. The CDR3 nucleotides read TGTGCCAGCAGCAAGGACAGGGGAAGGAAAATGGTCCACGAGCAGTACTTC. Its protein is CASSKDRGRKMVHEQYF.